This TCR beta chain was captured in a study of T cells in Graves' hyperthyroidism and ophthalmopathy. Isolation of PBMCs was performed on around 9.3 ml fresh peripheral blood. This clonotype was recorded at least ten times. CDR1 and CDR2 (germline): SGHAT, FQNNGV. The germline V and J ends were trimmed by 3 bases and 5 bases, with 10 bases remaining between them. The CDR3 has 13 residues. From RNA transcripts, TCR beta CDR3 regions were amplified. The TCR CDR3 first-round RT-PCR relied on the HTBI primer set. TCRdb called the multiplex PCR reads again in MiXCR, with one record for every CDR3 protein. The sample has fewer than 350,000 distinct CDR3 sequences, roughly 18% seen once.

The V call is TRBV11-2, the J call TRBJ2-5, with a possible D match to TRBD1 (6 bases). This clonotype originated in a woman between 50 and 59 years old with Graves' hyperthyroidism. Sequenced: blood. CDR3 sequence reads: CASSFSGEETQYF. In DNA form, the CDR3 reads TGTGCCAGCAGCTTTTCAGGGGAGGAGACCCAGTACTTC.